These T cell receptor beta chains were read from a single sample in a study of cytomegalovirus exposure and HLA in healthy donors. TCRdb keeps only in-frame clones here, not all; method: immunoSEQ multiplex PCR. This sample has 120,000 to 150,000 clones, with just over 70% found just once. Sequenced input: PBMCs. Receptor source: a woman in her twenties or thirties in good health and CMV-seronegative. The CDR3 runs from the conserved cysteine through the conserved F or W. The D gene is left open where the match is weak. Size is omitted from some rows. Given values are once, few, many or a class for expanded clones.

>TRBV19|TRBD2|.|TRBJ2-5
TGTGCCACCGGGGGCGGGGGGGCCGAGACCCAGTACTTC
CATGGGGAETQYF
>TRBV7-2|TRBD1|.|TRBJ1-1
TGTGCCAGCAGCTCGACGGGGACAGCCTACACTGAAGCTTTCTTT
CASSSTGTAYTEAFF
>TRBV18|TRBD1|.|TRBJ1-2
TGTGCCAGCTCACCGCAGGGGGTTGGAGGCTACACCTTC
CASSPQGVGGYTF
>TRBV5-1|TRBD2|.|TRBJ2-1
TGCGCCAGCAGCTTGGCCGGGACTAGCGGGGGGGCCCGCGCCTACAATGAGCAGTTCTTC
CASSLAGTSGGARAYNEQFF
>TRBV7-9|TRBD1|.|TRBJ2-3
TGTGCCACCGAACGACAGGGCCGGAGTGGGGATACGCAGTATTTT
CATERQGRSGDTQYF
>TRBV10-2|TRBD1|.|TRBJ2-5
TGCGCCACCACAGACAGGGGAGGACAAGAGACCCAGTACTTC
CATTDRGGQETQYF
>TRBV6-5|.|.|TRBJ2-7
TGTGCCAGCAGCCAACGACAGACGGTCTCCTACGAGCAGTACTTC
CASSQRQTVSYEQYF
>TRBV7-3|TRBD1|once|TRBJ2-2
TGTGCCAGCGCGGACAGGGGTTCCGGGGAGCTGTTTTTT
CASADRGSGELFF
>TRBV9|.|.|TRBJ2-5
TGTGCCAGCAGCGTGGGACAAGTGTACCAAGAGACCCAGTACTTC
CASSVGQVYQETQYF
>TRBV9|.|.|TRBJ2-3
TGTGCCAGCAGCGTCCAGGGGTCCGATACGCAGTATTTT
CASSVQGSDTQYF
>TRBV28|.|few|TRBJ2-7
TGTGCCAGCGCAGGGCGGGGCTACGAGCAGTACTTC
CASAGRGYEQYF
>TRBV29-1|.|.|TRBJ2-3
TGCAGCGTTGTGGCGTCAGGCGGACTCACAGATACGCAGTATTTT
CSVVASGGLTDTQYF
>TRBV10-1|TRBD2|.|TRBJ2-1
TGCGCCAGCAAGACCACTAGCGGGATCAGTATCTACAATGAGCAGTTCTTC
CASKTTSGISIYNEQFF
>TRBV2|TRBD2|.|TRBJ2-1
TGTGCCAGCAATAAGCGGGGGGTAAATGAGCAGTTCTTC
CASNKRGVNEQFF
>TRBV28|TRBD1|few|TRBJ1-5
TGTGCCAGCAGTTCAAAGGGGGCCCCCTATCAGCCCCAGCATTTT
CASSSKGAPYQPQHF
>TRBV18|.|.|TRBJ2-3
TGTGCCAGCTCTCGTGACGGAGACTCCACAGATACGCAGTATTTT
CASSRDGDSTDTQYF